This T cell receptor (beta chain) was captured in a study of T cells in Graves' hyperthyroidism and ophthalmopathy. Germline CDR1 and CDR2: KGHDR and SFDVKD. This CDR3 spans 13 amino acids. About this clonotype itself: The target antigen is unknown. Compared with germline, one end of the junction differs, possibly owing to a read error.

Amplified TCR beta CDR3 regions came from RNA transcripts. HTBI primers were employed in a first-round RT-PCR of the TCR CDR3. TCRdb reprocessed the multiplex PCR reads via MiXCR and lists one record per CDR3 protein. The data show 350,000 to 400,000 distinct CDR3 sequences, roughly 19% seen once. Whole-study findings and limits: Stable hyperthyroidism and ophthalmopathy were separated using 13 V-J signatures.

Lactation, pregnancy, other autoimmune disease or uncontrolled infection excluded patients. The study based diagnoses on clinical symptoms, serum thyroxine and TRAb, thyroid ultrasound and orbital computed tomography. Sample: blood. The receptor was derived from a woman between 18 and 29 years old with Graves' hyperthyroidism. This chain links TRBV24-1 with TRBJ1-1; D is perhaps TRBD1 (5 bases). The DNA for the CDR3 is TGTGCCACTTCGACAGCGTCGAACACTGACGCTTTCTTT. Its protein is CATSTASNTDAFF.